What follows are 8 T cell receptor beta chains derived from one specimen sequenced in a study of identifying expanded T cells in peripheral blood. The assay was immunoSEQ multiplex PCR, and TCRdb's table has in-frame clones only and misses some. The sample contains about 100,000 clones, 88% of which appear only once. The specimen was blood. The receptor source for this set is a person between 18 and 75 years old in good health.

CDR3 amino acids: CASSWRFRDQVYNEQFF. In DNA form, the CDR3 reads TGTGCCAGCAGCTGGCGATTCCGGGACCAAGTCTACAATGAGCAGTTCTTC. This sequence joins TRBV13 and TRBJ2-1; D may correspond to TRBD1 or TRBD2 (5 bases each). Germline V gene data show CDR1 as PRHDT and CDR2 as FYEKMQ (reference sequence). With 4 bases removed from V and 3 bases from J, the gap between germline ends came to 19 bases. This CDR3 comprises 17 residues.

This sequence joins TRBV19 and TRBJ2-3, with D perhaps matching TRBD1 (6 bases). CDR1 is LNHDA, CDR2 SQIVND, per germline (reference sequence). V lost 6 bases, J lost 2 bases, and 12 bases lay in between. The CDR3 covers 14 residues. The CDR3 is CASRGTQNTDTQYF. The CDR3 nucleotides are TGTGCCAGTAGAGGGACACAGAACACAGATACGCAGTATTTT.

The rearrangement uses TRBV27 and TRBJ1-1; TRBD1 matches 7 bases. V lost 4 bases to trimming and J lost 7 bases; unmatched junction nucleotides: 6. CDR3 length: 13 residues. The germline CDR1 and CDR2 sequences are MNHEY and SMNVEV (reference sequence). CDR3 region: CASSSRGQREAFF. The CDR3 DNA reads TGTGCCAGCAGTTCTCGGGGACAGCGTGAAGCTTTCTTT.

The chain uses TRBV29-1 and TRBJ2-7; TRBD1 might be the D (6 bases). With 6 bases removed from V and 4 bases from J, the gap between germline ends came to 10 bases. Germline CDR1 SQVTM, CDR2 ANQGSEA. The CDR3 length is 11 residues. In DNA form, the CDR3 reads TGCAGCGTCCTAAGGGGGTACGAGCAGTACTTC. It encodes CSVLRGYEQYF.

The chain combines TRBV5-6 with TRBJ2-7; a possible D gene is TRBD2 (6 bases). Trimming took 4 bases from V and 3 from J, leaving 14 bases between them. CDR3 length: 14 amino acids. Germline V lookup: CDR1 SGHDT, CDR2 YYEEEE. CDR3 amino acids: CASSPRTGDYEQYF. The CDR3 DNA follows: TGTGCCAGCAGCCCCCGGACGGGGGACTACGAGCAGTACTTC.

The chain links TRBV4-3 to TRBJ2-2; 11 bases map to TRBD2. The junction had 5 bases not matched to a gene; V was cut back by 2 bases and J by 3 bases. The CDR3 runs to 17 residues. CDR1 and CDR2 (germline): LGHNA, YSLEER. DNA of the CDR3: TGCGCCAGCAGCCAACTAGCGGGAGGATTCGACACCGGGGAGCTGTTTTTT. Translated: CASSQLAGGFDTGELFF.

This chain links TRBV29-1 with TRBJ2-2, with TRBD2 matching 14 bases. The CDR3 runs 15 residues. Germline V lookup: CDR1 SQVTM, CDR2 ANQGSEA. Germline trimming cut 3 bases from V and 6 bases from J; bases unmatched to any gene: 3. The CDR3 loop reads CSVEGTSGRAGELFF. The CDR3 region has the DNA TGCAGCGTTGAGGGGACTAGCGGGAGAGCCGGGGAGCTGTTTTTT.

This clone was recorded a few times. This chain uses TRBV7-2 with TRBJ1-1; D unresolved. V gave up 5 bases and J gave up 7 bases, with 11 bases separating them. The CDR3 contains 12 residues. The germline V gene encodes CDR1 SGHTA and CDR2 FQGNSA. In nucleotides, the CDR3 is TGTGCCAGCAGCGTGTACAATTATGAAGCTTTCTTT. Protein product: CASSVYNYEAFF.